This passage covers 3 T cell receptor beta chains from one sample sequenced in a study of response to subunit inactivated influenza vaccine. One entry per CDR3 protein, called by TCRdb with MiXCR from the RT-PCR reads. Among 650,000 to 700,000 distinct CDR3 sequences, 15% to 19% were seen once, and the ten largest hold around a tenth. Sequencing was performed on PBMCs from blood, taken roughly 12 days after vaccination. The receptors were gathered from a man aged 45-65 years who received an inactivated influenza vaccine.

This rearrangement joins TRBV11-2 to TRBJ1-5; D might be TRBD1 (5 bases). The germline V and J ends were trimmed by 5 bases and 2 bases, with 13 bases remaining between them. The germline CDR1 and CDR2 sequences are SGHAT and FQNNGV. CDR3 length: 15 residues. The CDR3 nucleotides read TGTGCCAGCAGCAAAGGGGCGGCGGGCAATCAGCCCCAGCATTTT. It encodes CASSKGAAGNQPQHF.

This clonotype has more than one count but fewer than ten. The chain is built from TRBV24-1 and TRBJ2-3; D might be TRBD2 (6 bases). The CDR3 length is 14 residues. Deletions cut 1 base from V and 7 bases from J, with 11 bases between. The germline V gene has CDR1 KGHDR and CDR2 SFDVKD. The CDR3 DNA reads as TGTGCCACCAGTGATTTTCAGGCGGGGAATACGCAGTATTTT. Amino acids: CATSDFQAGNTQYF.

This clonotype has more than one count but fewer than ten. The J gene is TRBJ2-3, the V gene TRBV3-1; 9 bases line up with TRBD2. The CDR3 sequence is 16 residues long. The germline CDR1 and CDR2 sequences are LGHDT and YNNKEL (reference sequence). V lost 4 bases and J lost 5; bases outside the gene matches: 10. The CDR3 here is CASSRQGAGGGDTQYF. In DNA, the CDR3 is TGTGCCAGCAGCCGCCAGGGTGCGGGGGGGGGAGATACGCAGTATTTT.